Each of the 9 T cell receptor beta chains below was sequenced from the same sample in a study of cytomegalovirus exposure and HLA in healthy donors. Some clones are missing from TCRdb's copy, which holds only in-frame ones; the method was immunoSEQ multiplex PCR. The sample carries 110,000 to 150,000 clones, roughly nine tenths recorded once. Sequenced: PBMCs. Receptors originate from a man between 18 and 29 years old in good health and CMV-seronegative.

This chain links TRBV7-8 with TRBJ2-2; maybe TRBD2 (6 bases). The germline V and J ends were trimmed by 5 bases and 5 bases, with 15 bases remaining between them. Germline V gene sequence: CDR1 SGHVS, CDR2 FQNEAQ. The CDR3 length is 15 residues. The chain's CDR3 is CASSPLGLGTGELFF. The DNA for the CDR3 is TGTGCCAGCAGCCCCCTGGGACTGGGGACCGGGGAGCTGTTTTTT.

This chain uses TRBV7-8 with TRBJ2-2, with D maybe TRBD1 (6 bases). The CDR3 length is 16 residues. Trimming took 5 bases from V and 4 from J, leaving 17 bases between them. Germline assignment: CDR1 SGHVS and CDR2 FQNEAQ. This chain's CDR3 is CASSPRLGGITGELFF. The CDR3 DNA reads TGTGCCAGCAGCCCTAGATTAGGGGGAATCACCGGGGAGCTGTTTTTT.

The genes are TRBV2 and TRBJ2-1; D gene uncertain. Germline CDR1 SNHLY, CDR2 FYNNEI. The ends were cut back, 4 bases at V and 0 bases at J, with 10 bases in the middle. The CDR3 extends over 15 amino acids. Here the CDR3 reads CASSAQVSSYNEQFF. CDR3 nucleotides: TGTGCCAGCAGTGCTCAGGTGAGCTCCTACAATGAGCAGTTCTTC.

The chain employs TRBV2 and TRBJ1-1, with 8 bases identical to TRBD1. Germline V gene lookup returns CDR1 SNHLY and CDR2 FYNNEI. The CDR3 totals 17 residues. V trimming: 7 bases; J trimming: 4 bases; junction bases outside the gene matches: 17. CDR3 loop: CASTVAPDRVGSTEAFF. As DNA, the CDR3 is TGTGCCAGCACTGTAGCACCGGACAGGGTTGGGTCCACTGAAGCTTTCTTT.

The chain recombines TRBV6-5 with TRBJ2-5, with D tentatively TRBD2 (6 bases). CDR1 MNHEY and CDR2 SVGAGI come from the germline V gene. Trimming stripped 0 bases from V and 5 bases from J, with 16 bases between. The CDR3 spans 16 residues. The DNA for the CDR3 is TGTGCCAGCAGTTACTCGAATGCGGGGATGAGGGAGACCCAGTACTTC. Translation gives CASSYSNAGMRETQYF.

The chain joins TRBV28 to TRBJ1-1; D unclear. This CDR3 spans 15 amino acids. Germline lookup yields CDR1 MDHEN and CDR2 SYDVKM. V lost 2 bases to trimming and J lost 0 bases, with 10 bases between them. CDR3 sequence reads: CASSLGGGVNTEAFF. In nucleotides, the CDR3 is TGTGCCAGCAGTTTAGGCGGCGGAGTGAACACTGAAGCTTTCTTT.

The chain carries TRBV2 and TRBJ2-1, with 8 bases matching TRBD2. CDR1 is SNHLY, CDR2 FYNNEI, per germline. J was trimmed by 3 bases and V by 8 bases; bases with no gene match: 12. The CDR3 extends over 16 amino acids. The CDR3 coding sequence is TGTGCCAGCGTCGATCTAGCGGGCGGACTCTACAATGAGCAGTTCTTC. It encodes CASVDLAGGLYNEQFF.

This chain links TRBV19 with TRBJ2-7; TRBD2 agrees at 10 bases. Germline CDR1 LNHDA, CDR2 SQIVND (reference sequence). Unmatched junction bases numbered 4, after V lost 1 base and J lost 4 bases. The CDR3 is 15 residues long. This chain's CDR3 is CASSIVSGGAYEQYF. The CDR3 region has the DNA TGTGCCAGTAGTATAGTGAGCGGGGGGGCTTACGAGCAGTACTTC.

Only a few counts were recorded for this clone. This sequence joins TRBV6-5 and TRBJ1-2, with D tentatively TRBD1 (5 bases). This CDR3 has 11 residues. Deletions cut 6 bases from V and 8 bases from J, with 10 bases between. Germline loops: CDR1 MNHEY, CDR2 SVGAGI. The CDR3 DNA is TGTGCCAGCAGCGACAGACAGGGCTACACCTTC. Its translation: CASSDRQGYTF.